Sequencing of this TCR beta chain was carried out in a study of blood T cell repertoires in COVID-19. Whole-study context: There were acute and convalescent COVID-19 samples, and they came from the United States, Italy and Spain. PBMCs, B-cell-depleted T cells, or T cells provided the cDNA or gDNA that made up the material.

Per the authors' pipeline: Reference gene primer amplification gave nucleated cell count estimates. The table came from immunoSEQ multiplex PCR; TCRdb's copy has only in-frame clones and leaves some out. Clone size and V and J calls were adopted from that table, with D and trimming inferred from the DNA. The sample contains about 170,000 clones, about 88% of which appear only once. J lost 6 bases, V lost 2 bases, and 4 bases had no gene match. Germline V gene lookup returns CDR1 SGHTA and CDR2 FQGTGA. This CDR3 comprises 14 residues. This clone was observed many times. The rearrangement uses TRBV7-3 and TRBJ2-1, with 7 bases fitting TRBD2. This receptor was identified in a man in his sixties with acute or convalescent COVID-19. The sequencing sample was made of peripheral blood. For the CDR3, the DNA is TGTGCCAGCAGCTTAGCGGGAGTGCGCAATGAGCAGTTCTTC. Its protein product is CASSLAGVRNEQFF.